This TCR beta chain was obtained from a study of T cell repertoires in cytomegalovirus infection. Study as a whole: Based on public TCR beta signatures, there were indications of CMV infection and of a matching HLA type.

A single record per CDR3 protein comes from TCRdb applying MiXCR to the reads. The repertoire holds roughly 180,000 distinct CDR3 sequences, with 17% as singletons. Overall study results and limits: HLA-C-restricted CMV clonotypes gave the most frequent clonotype in two of eight donors.

CDR1 and CDR2 (germline): SGHVS, FNYEAQ. There are 16 residues in the CDR3. V was pared by 5 bases and J by 0 bases, with 16 bases between. There are a few counts of this clonotype. The antigen remains undetermined. Material: CD8+ T cells from PBMCs. This TCR came from a human donor in good health (CMV status not recorded). Some clones in this sample may be carry-over from other donors' samples. This rearrangement joins TRBV7-6 to TRBJ1-2; D gene unclear. The CDR3, as DNA: TGTGCCAGCAGCCCAGCGGTCGATCGAGCTAACTATGGCTACACCTTC. It is translated as CASSPAVDRANYGYTF. Complete variable domain (other parts from reference TRBV7-6 and TRBJ1-2): GAGVSQSPRYKVTKRGQDVALRCDPISGHVSLYWYRQALGQGPEFLTYFNYEAQQDKSGLPNDRFSAERPEGSISTLTIQRTEQRDSAMYRCASSPAVDRANYGYTFGSGTRLTVV.